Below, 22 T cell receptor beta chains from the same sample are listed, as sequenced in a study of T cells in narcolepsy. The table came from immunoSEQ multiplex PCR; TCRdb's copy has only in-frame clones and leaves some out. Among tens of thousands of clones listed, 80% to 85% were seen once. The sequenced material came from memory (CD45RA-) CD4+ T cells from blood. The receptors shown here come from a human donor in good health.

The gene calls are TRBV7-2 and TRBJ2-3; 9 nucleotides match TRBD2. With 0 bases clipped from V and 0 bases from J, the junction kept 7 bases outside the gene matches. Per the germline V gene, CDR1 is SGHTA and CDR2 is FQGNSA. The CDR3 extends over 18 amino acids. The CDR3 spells CASSLAERGVTSTDTQYF. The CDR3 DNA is TGTGCCAGCAGCTTAGCGGAGCGGGGGGTAACTAGCACAGATACGCAGTATTTT.

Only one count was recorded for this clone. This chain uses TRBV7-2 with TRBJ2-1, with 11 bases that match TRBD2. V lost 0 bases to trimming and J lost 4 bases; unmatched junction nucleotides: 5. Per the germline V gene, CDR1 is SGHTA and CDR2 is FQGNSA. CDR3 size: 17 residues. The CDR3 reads CASSLARASGGYNEQFF. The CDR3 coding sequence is TGTGCCAGCAGCTTAGCGAGGGCTAGCGGGGGGTACAATGAGCAGTTCTTC.

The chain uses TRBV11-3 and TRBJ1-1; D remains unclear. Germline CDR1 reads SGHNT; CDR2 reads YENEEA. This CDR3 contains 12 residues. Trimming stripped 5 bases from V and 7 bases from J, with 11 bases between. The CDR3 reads CASSPGEGEAFF. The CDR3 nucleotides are TGTGCCAGCAGCCCTGGGGAGGGTGAAGCTTTCTTT.

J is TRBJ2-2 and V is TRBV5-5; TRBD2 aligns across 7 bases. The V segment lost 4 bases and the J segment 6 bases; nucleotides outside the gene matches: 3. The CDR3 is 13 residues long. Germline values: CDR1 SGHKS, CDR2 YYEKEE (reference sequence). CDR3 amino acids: CASSVGLAGELFF. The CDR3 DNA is TGTGCCAGCAGCGTAGGACTAGCCGGGGAGCTGTTTTTT.

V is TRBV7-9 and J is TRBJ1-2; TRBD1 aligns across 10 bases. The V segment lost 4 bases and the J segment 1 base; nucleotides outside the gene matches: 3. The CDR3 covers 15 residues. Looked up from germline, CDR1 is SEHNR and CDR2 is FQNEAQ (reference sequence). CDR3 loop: CASSSGQGLNYGYTF. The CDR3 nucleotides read TGTGCCAGCAGCTCGGGACAGGGGCTTAACTATGGCTACACCTTC.

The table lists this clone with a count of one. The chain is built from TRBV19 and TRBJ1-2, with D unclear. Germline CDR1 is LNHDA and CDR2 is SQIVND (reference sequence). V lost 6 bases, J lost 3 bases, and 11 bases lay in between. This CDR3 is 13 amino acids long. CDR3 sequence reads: CASRANRDYGYTF. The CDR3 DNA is TGTGCCAGTAGGGCAAATCGGGACTATGGCTACACCTTC.

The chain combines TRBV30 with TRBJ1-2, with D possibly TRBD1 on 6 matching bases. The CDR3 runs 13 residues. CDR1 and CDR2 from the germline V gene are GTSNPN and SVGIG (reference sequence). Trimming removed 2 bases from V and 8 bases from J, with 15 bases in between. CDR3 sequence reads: CAWSYTGAGGYTF. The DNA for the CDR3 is TGTGCCTGGAGTTACACGGGGGCAGGCGGCTACACCTTC. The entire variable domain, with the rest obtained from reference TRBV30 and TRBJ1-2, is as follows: SQTIHQWPATLVQPVGSPLSLECTVEGTSNPNLYWYRQAAGRGLQLLFYSVGIGQISSEVPQNLSASRPQDRQFILSSKKLLLSDSGFYLCAWSYTGAGGYTFGSGTRLTVV.

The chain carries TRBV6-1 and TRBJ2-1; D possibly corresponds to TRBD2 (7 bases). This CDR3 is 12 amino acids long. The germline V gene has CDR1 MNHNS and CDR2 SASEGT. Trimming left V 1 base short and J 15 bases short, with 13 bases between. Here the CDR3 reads CASSEGGGAWFF. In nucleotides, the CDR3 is TGTGCCAGCAGTGAAGGAGGGGGGGCCTGGTTCTTC.

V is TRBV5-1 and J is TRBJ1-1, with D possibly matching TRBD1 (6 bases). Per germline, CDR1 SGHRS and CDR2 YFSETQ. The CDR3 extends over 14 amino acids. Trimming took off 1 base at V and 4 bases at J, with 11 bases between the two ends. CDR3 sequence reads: CASSLTGIGTEAFF. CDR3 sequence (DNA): TGCGCCAGCAGCTTGACAGGGATCGGCACTGAAGCTTTCTTT.

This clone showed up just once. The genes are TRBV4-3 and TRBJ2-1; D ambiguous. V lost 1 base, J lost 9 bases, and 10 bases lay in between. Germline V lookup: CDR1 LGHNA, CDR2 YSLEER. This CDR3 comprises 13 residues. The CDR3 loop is CASSQARGTEQFF. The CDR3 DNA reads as TGCGCCAGCAGCCAAGCCCGAGGCACTGAGCAGTTCTTC.

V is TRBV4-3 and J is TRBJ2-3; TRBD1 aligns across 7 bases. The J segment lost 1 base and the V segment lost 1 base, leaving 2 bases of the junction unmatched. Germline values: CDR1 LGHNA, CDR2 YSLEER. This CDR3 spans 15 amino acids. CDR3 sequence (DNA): TGCGCCAGCAGCCAAGGAGACAGGGGCACAGATACGCAGTATTTT. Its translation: CASSQGDRGTDTQYF.

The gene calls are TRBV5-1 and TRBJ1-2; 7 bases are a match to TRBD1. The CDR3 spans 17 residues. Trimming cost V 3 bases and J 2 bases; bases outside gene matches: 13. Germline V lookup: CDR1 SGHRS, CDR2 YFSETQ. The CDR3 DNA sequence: TGCGCCAGCAGCTCACCAAGCCGGGACAGCCCCAACTATGGCTACACCTTC. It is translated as CASSSPSRDSPNYGYTF.

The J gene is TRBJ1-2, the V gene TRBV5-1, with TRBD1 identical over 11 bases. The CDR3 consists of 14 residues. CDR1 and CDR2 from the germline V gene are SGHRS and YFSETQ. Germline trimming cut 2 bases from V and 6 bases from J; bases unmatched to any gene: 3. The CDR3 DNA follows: TGCGCCAGCAGCTTTGGACAGGGGGCGGATGGCTACACCTTC. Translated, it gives CASSFGQGADGYTF.

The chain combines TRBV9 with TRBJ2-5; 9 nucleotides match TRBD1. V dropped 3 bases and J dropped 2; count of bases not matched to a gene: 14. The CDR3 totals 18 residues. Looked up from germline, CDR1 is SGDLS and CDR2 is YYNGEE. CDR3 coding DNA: TGTGCCAGCAGCGCCGGTCGAACAGGGGGCGCTTTACAAGAGACCCAGTACTTC. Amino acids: CASSAGRTGGALQETQYF. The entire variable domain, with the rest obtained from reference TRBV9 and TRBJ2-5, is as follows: DSGVTQTPKHLITATGQRVTLRCSPRSGDLSVYWYQQSLDQGLQFLIQYYNGEERAKGNILERFSAQQFPDLHSELNLSSLELGDSALYFCASSAGRTGGALQETQYFGPGTRLLVL.

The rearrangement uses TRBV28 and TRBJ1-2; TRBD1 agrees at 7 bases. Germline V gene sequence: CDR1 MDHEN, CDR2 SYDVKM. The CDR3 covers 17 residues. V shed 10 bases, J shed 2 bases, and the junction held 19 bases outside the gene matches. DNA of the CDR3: TGTGCCACGAAGGGGGAGAGCCCCGGGACAGAGAACTATGGCTACACCTTC. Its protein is CATKGESPGTENYGYTF.

This CDR3 is CASSVPGAGQPQPQHF. DNA of the CDR3: TGTGCCAGTAGTGTCCCCGGGGCAGGGCAACCACAGCCCCAGCATTTT. The gene calls are TRBV19 and TRBJ1-5; a possible D gene is TRBD1 (5 bases). CDR3 length: 16 amino acids. V lost 5 bases and J lost 7, with 21 bases in between. The V gene's germline CDR1 is LNHDA and CDR2 SQIVND (reference sequence). Combining the CDR3 with reference TRBV19 and TRBJ1-5 gives the whole variable domain DGGITQSPKYLFRKEGQNVTLSCEQNLNHDAMYWYRQDPGQGLRLIYYSQIVNDFQKGDIAEGYSVSREKKESFPLTVTSAQKNPTAFYLCASSVPGAGQPQPQHFGDGTRLSIL.

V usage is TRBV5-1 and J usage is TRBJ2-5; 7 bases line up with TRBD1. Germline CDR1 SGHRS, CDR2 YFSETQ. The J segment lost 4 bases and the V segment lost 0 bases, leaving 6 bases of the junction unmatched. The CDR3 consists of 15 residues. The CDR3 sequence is CASSLDPTGRETQYF. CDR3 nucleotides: TGCGCCAGCAGCTTGGACCCGACAGGGAGAGAGACCCAGTACTTC. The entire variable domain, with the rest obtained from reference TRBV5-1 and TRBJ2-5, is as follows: KAGVTQTPRYLIKTRGQQVTLSCSPISGHRSVSWYQQTPGQGLQFLFEYFSETQRNKGNFPGRFSGRQFSNSRSEMNVSTLELGDSALYLCASSLDPTGRETQYFGPGTRLLVL.

CDR3 loop: CAWSRSYNEQFF. The CDR3, as DNA: TGTGCCTGGAGTCGTTCCTACAATGAGCAGTTCTTC. The J gene is TRBJ2-1, the V gene TRBV30, with unresolved D. The length of the CDR3 is 12 residues. Germline V gives CDR1 GTSNPN, CDR2 SVGIG (reference sequence). The V gene lost 2 bases and the J gene lost 1 base, with 3 bases spanning the gap.

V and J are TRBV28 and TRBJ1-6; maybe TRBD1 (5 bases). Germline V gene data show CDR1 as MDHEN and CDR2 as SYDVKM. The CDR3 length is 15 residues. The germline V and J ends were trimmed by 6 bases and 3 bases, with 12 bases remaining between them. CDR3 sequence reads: CASRGQGVYNSPLHF. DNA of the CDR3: TGTGCCAGCAGGGGGCAGGGAGTCTATAATTCACCCCTCCACTTT.

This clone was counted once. The CDR3, as DNA: TGTGCCAGCAGTTTACAGGGTAATCGGGGATCACCCCTCCACTTT. Translated, it gives CASSLQGNRGSPLHF. This chain links TRBV28 with TRBJ1-6, with D possibly matching TRBD1 (5 bases). The CDR3 is 15 residues long. Trimming stripped 2 bases from V and 10 bases from J, with 15 bases between. Germline V gene data show CDR1 as MDHEN and CDR2 as SYDVKM.

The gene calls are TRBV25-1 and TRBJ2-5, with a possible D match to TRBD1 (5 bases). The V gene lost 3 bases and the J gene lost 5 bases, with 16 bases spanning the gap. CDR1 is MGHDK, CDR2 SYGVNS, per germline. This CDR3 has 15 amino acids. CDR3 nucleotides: TGTGCCAGCAGTGATCATACCAGGGCGCGGGAGACCCAGTACTTC. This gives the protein CASSDHTRARETQYF.

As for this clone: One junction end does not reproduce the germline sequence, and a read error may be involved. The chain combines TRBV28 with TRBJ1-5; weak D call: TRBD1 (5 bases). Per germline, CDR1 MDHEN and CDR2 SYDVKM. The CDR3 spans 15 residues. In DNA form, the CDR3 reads TGTGCCAGCAGACTTACAGGCGTCAACAATCAGTCCCAGCATTTT. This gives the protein CASRLTGVNNQSQHF.